What follows are 19 T cell receptor beta chains derived from one specimen sequenced in a study of CD8+ T cells in alopecia areata. As the sequencing template, cDNA was produced by extracting RNA and reverse transcribing it. Clones were read by immunoSEQ multiplex PCR, and TCRdb kept only the in-frame ones, dropping some. The sample has fewer than 200,000 clones; 50% to 60% are singletons. The sample consisted of CD4+ T cells sorted from blood, taken at week 0. Receptors originate from a human donor with alopecia areata.

This clone turned up a few times. V is TRBV6-6 and J is TRBJ1-4, with 7 nucleotides matching TRBD1. CDR3 length: 15 residues. The V segment lost 6 bases and the J segment 7 bases; nucleotides outside the gene matches: 11. CDR1 is MNHNY and CDR2 is SVGAGI in the germline V gene (reference sequence). CDR3 coding DNA: TGTGCCAGCAGCCTGATGACAGGGATTGGTGAAAAACTGTTTTTT. Translated, it gives CASSLMTGIGEKLFF.

The CDR3 is CASSRWQGAQYQETQYF. The CDR3, as DNA: TGCGCCAGCAGTCGATGGCAGGGGGCGCAGTACCAAGAGACCCAGTACTTC. This sequence joins TRBV23-1 and TRBJ2-5; 8 bases align to TRBD1. TRBV23-1 is known as an ORF, though its function is uncertain. This CDR3 comprises 17 residues. Trimming took 4 bases from V and 0 from J; bases not matched to a gene: 10.

This chain links TRBV5-1 with TRBJ2-5; TRBD2 might be the D (5 bases). CDR1 is SGHRS and CDR2 is YFSETQ in the germline V gene. Trimming cost V 7 bases and J 5 bases, with 21 bases left between them. This CDR3 is 15 amino acids long. CDR3: CASSNPGSLGETQYF. The CDR3, as DNA: TGCGCCAGCTCAAATCCGGGGTCTCTAGGGGAGACCCAGTACTTC.

J is TRBJ2-5 and V is TRBV5-1; the match to TRBD2 covers 10 bases. V dropped 3 bases and J dropped 5; count of bases not matched to a gene: 10. Germline loops: CDR1 SGHRS, CDR2 YFSETQ. The CDR3 has 16 residues. CDR3 protein: CASSSVSGGARETQYF. The CDR3 DNA sequence: TGCGCCAGCAGCTCCGTAAGCGGGGGGGCCCGCGAGACCCAGTACTTC.

Only a few counts were recorded for this clone. This chain joins TRBV7-2 and TRBJ2-2; 10 bases map to TRBD2. After removal of 2 bases from V and 7 bases from J, the junction contained 10 bases not matched to a gene. This CDR3 has 17 amino acids. CDR1 SGHTA and CDR2 FQGNSA come from the germline V gene. The chain's CDR3 is CASSLFSGGAGGGELFF. CDR3 in DNA: TGTGCCAGCAGCTTATTCAGCGGGGGGGCCGGAGGCGGGGAGCTGTTTTTT.

The chain combines TRBV6-1 with TRBJ2-5, with D uncertain. The germline V gene encodes CDR1 MNHNS and CDR2 SASEGT. The germline V and J ends were trimmed by 1 base and 6 bases, with 0 bases remaining between them. This CDR3 comprises 10 residues. The CDR3 nucleotides are TGTGCCAGCAGTGAAGAGACCCAGTACTTC. Translating it yields CASSEETQYF.

This clone turned up a few times. The chain is built from TRBV29-1 and TRBJ1-2; 8 bases map to TRBD1. CDR1 is SQVTM, CDR2 ANQGSEA, per germline. This CDR3 has 12 residues. With 4 bases clipped from V and 7 bases from J, the junction kept 5 bases outside the gene matches. The CDR3 loop reads CSVGTGSFGYTF. CDR3 coding DNA: TGCAGCGTTGGGACAGGGAGCTTTGGCTACACCTTC.

The rearrangement links TRBV4-1 to TRBJ1-2; no reliable D call. The CDR3 contains 14 residues. Deletions cut 1 base from V and 4 bases from J, with 10 bases between. Germline lookup yields CDR1 MGHRA and CDR2 YSYEKL. CDR3 sequence reads: CASSQVQSSYGYTF. The CDR3 DNA reads as TGCGCCAGCAGCCAAGTGCAGTCTTCCTATGGCTACACCTTC.

The chain has TRBV30 and TRBJ2-5; 7 nucleotides match TRBD2. The V gene end was trimmed by 2 bases and the J gene end by 1 base; junction bases not matched to a gene: 4. The length of the CDR3 is 14 residues. Germline CDR1 is GTSNPN and CDR2 is SVGIG (reference sequence). The CDR3 here is CAWSWRGSQETQYF. CDR3 DNA: TGTGCCTGGAGTTGGCGGGGGTCCCAAGAGACCCAGTACTTC.

The chain combines TRBV30 with TRBJ2-2, with D perhaps TRBD1 (6 bases). Germline V gene sequence: CDR1 GTSNPN, CDR2 SVGIG (reference sequence). The V end was cut by 2 bases, the J end by 0 bases, with 13 bases between. This CDR3 contains 16 residues. CDR3: CAWSSQTGSNTGELFF. CDR3 nucleotides: TGTGCCTGGAGTTCCCAGACAGGTTCGAACACCGGGGAGCTGTTTTTT.

This clone showed up just once. This sample also contains other DNA sequences that code for the same CDR3. The chain carries TRBV5-1 and TRBJ1-6, with a tentative D call TRBD1 (5 bases). This CDR3 is 14 amino acids long. Trimming left V 0 bases short and J 10 bases short, with 11 bases between. CDR1 and CDR2 (germline): SGHRS, YFSETQ. CDR3 DNA: TGCGCCAGCAGCTTGGAACAGTCAGGGTCACCCCTCCACTTT. Protein: CASSLEQSGSPLHF. Using reference TRBV5-1 and TRBJ1-6 for the parts outside the CDR3, the full variable domain is KAGVTQTPRYLIKTRGQQVTLSCSPISGHRSVSWYQQTPGQGLQFLFEYFSETQRNKGNFPGRFSGRQFSNSRSEMNVSTLELGDSALYLCASSLEQSGSPLHFGNGTRLTVT.

This chain connects TRBV6-5 to TRBJ2-6; 10 nucleotides match TRBD2. V was clipped by 8 bases and J by 0 bases; unmatched bases: 4. The CDR3 spans 16 residues. Germline CDR1 MNHEY, CDR2 SVGAGI. The CDR3: CASCLAGGSGANVLTF. The CDR3 DNA reads TGTGCCAGCTGTTTAGCGGGAGGCTCTGGGGCCAACGTCCTGACTTTC.

This chain joins TRBV29-1 and TRBJ1-5; 7 bases map to TRBD1. This CDR3 has 12 residues. Losses at the gene ends were 7 bases for V and 8 bases for J; bases not matched to a gene: 8. Germline CDR1 reads SQVTM; CDR2 reads ANQGSEA. As DNA, the CDR3 is TGCAGCGAGACAGGGATTCTTGAGCCCCAGCATTTT. This codes for CSETGILEPQHF.

The J gene is TRBJ1-6, the V gene TRBV18, with D unresolved. CDR1 and CDR2 from the germline V gene are KGHSH and LQKENI. The V end lost 4 bases, the J end lost 7 bases, and 11 bases lay between the germline ends. The CDR3 spans 14 residues. The CDR3 DNA reads as TGTGCCAGCTCACGACAACTTAGGAATTCACCCCTCCACTTT. This sequence encodes CASSRQLRNSPLHF.

There are a few counts of this clone. This sequence joins TRBV4-2 and TRBJ2-5; 8 bases agree with TRBD1. V was clipped by 5 bases and J by 4 bases; unmatched bases: 0. This CDR3 contains 12 residues. Germline V gene sequence: CDR1 LGHNA, CDR2 YNFKEQ. This CDR3 is CASSGQGETQYF. CDR3 nucleotides: TGTGCCAGCAGCGGACAGGGAGAGACCCAGTACTTC.

The count of this clone is one. The J gene is TRBJ1-1, the V gene TRBV11-2, with unresolved D. This CDR3 region has 14 residues. Germline V gene sequence: CDR1 SGHAT, CDR2 FQNNGV. The V gene lost 6 bases and the J gene lost 4 bases, with 15 bases spanning the gap. The CDR3 reads CASRRTRQATEAFF. DNA for the CDR3: TGTGCCAGCAGACGAACCCGCCAGGCCACTGAAGCTTTCTTT.

This clone came up a few times. V gene TRBV2 combines with J gene TRBJ1-4; D uncertain. V lost 10 bases and J 8 bases, leaving 17 bases between the germline ends. Looked up from germline, CDR1 is SNHLY and CDR2 is FYNNEI. This CDR3 has 13 residues. CDR3 nucleotide sequence: TGTGCCACTCAGCCCCCCTTTCGGGAAAAACTGTTTTTT. Translating gives CATQPPFREKLFF.

The chain employs TRBV29-1 and TRBJ1-2; D is perhaps TRBD1 (5 bases). The V and J ends lost 6 bases and 4 bases respectively, with 15 bases between them. This CDR3 is 13 amino acids long. Germline assignment: CDR1 SQVTM and CDR2 ANQGSEA. The CDR3 spells CSVRWGSGYGYTF. Here the CDR3 DNA reads TGCAGCGTCCGGTGGGGCAGTGGCTATGGCTACACCTTC.

The rearrangement links TRBV4-2 to TRBJ2-2; D is uncertain. In germline, CDR1 is LGHNA, CDR2 YNFKEQ. CDR3 length: 17 residues. V lost 0 bases, J lost 4 bases, and 15 bases lay in between. CDR3 amino acids: CASSQDVRHRRTGELFF. The CDR3 DNA sequence: TGTGCCAGCAGCCAAGATGTTAGGCATCGTCGCACCGGGGAGCTGTTTTTT.